The sequence of this T cell receptor (beta chain) was determined in a study of beta chain features in type 1 diabetes. Germline values: CDR1 MDHEN, CDR2 SYDVKM. The CDR3 loop spans 15 amino acids. Trimming cost V 8 bases and J 4 bases; bases outside gene matches: 9. Broader study findings: Among type 1 diabetes patients, VDJ junctions had fewer insertions and more deletions. Among patients, naive, central memory and Treg TCRB repertoires appeared more similar than among healthy donors. Across all four CD4+ subsets, people with type 1 diabetes showed modestly shorter TCRB CDR3s.

Turning to this clone: No antigen is known for it.

Sequenced material consisted of expressed TCRB transcripts (all of the isolated RNA was reverse transcribed). Sequencing was performed with immunoSEQ multiplex PCR; in TCRdb, only in-frame clones are kept and a portion is missing. The data hold more than 550,000 clones, with about 14% observed a single time. The sequencing sample was made of naive CD4+ T cells from blood. The gene calls are TRBV28 and TRBJ1-5; TRBD1 matches 9 bases. The TCR originated in a man younger than 35 with type 1 diabetes. The CDR3 loop reads CASGQGHIANQPQHF. CDR3 nucleotide sequence: TGTGCCAGCGGACAGGGGCATATAGCAAATCAGCCCCAGCATTTT.